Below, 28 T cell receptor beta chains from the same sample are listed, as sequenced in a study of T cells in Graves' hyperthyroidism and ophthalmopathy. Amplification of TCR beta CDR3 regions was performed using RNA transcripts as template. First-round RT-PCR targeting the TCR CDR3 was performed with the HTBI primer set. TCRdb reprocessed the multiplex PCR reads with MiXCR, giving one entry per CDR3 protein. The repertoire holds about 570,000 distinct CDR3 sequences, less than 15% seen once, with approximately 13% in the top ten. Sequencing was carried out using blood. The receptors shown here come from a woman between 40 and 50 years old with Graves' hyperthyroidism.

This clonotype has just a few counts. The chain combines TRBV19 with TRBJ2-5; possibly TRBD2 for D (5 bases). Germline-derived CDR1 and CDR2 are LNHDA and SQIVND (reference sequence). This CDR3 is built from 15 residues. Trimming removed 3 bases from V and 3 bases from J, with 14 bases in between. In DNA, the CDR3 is TGTGCCAGTAGTATCCTCCAGGCCGGGGAAGAGACCCAGTACTTC. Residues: CASSILQAGEETQYF.

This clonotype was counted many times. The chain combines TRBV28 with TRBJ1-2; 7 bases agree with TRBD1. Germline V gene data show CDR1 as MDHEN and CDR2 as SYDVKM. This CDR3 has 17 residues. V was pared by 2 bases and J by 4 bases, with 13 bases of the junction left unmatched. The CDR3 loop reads CASSLRGQGVVSYGYTF. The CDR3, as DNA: TGTGCCAGCAGTTTAAGGGGGCAGGGAGTCGTATCCTATGGCTACACCTTC.

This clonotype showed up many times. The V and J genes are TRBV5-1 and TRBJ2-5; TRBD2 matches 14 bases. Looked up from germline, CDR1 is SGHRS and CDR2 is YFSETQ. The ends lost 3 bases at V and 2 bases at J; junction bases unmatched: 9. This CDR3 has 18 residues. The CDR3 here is CASSWTGTSGSGQETQYF. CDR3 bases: TGCGCCAGCAGCTGGACCGGGACTAGCGGGAGTGGGCAAGAGACCCAGTACTTC.

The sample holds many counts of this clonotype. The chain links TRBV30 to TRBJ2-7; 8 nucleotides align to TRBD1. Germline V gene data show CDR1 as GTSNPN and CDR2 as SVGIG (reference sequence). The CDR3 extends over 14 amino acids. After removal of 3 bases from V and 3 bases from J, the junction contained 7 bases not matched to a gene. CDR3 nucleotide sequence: TGTGCCTGGAGGCGGGACAGGACCCACTACGAGCAGTACTTC. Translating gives CAWRRDRTHYEQYF. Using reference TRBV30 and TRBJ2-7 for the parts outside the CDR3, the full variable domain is SQTIHQWPATLVQPVGSPLSLECTVEGTSNPNLYWYRQAAGRGLQLLFYSVGIGQISSEVPQNLSASRPQDRQFILSSKKLLLSDSGFYLCAWRRDRTHYEQYFGPGTRLTVT.

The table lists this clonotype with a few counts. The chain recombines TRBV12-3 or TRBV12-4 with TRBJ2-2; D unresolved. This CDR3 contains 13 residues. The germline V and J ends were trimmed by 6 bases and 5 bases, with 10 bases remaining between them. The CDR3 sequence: CASSRSETGELFF. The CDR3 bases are TGTGCCAGCAGCCGTAGTGAGACCGGGGAGCTGTTTTTT.

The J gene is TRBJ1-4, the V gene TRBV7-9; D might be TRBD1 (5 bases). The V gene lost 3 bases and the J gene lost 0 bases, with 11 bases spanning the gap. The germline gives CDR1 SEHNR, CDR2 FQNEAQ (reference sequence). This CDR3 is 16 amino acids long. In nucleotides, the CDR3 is TGTGCCAGCAGCTTCTTCCGGGACCCAACTAATGAAAAACTGTTTTTT. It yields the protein CASSFFRDPTNEKLFF.

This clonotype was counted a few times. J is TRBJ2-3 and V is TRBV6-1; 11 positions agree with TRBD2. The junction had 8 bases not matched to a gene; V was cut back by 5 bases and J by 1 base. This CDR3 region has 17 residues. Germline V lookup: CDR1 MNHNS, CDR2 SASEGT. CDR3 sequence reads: CASSSELAGVRTDTQYF. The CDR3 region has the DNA TGTGCCAGCAGTTCGGAACTAGCGGGAGTTCGCACAGATACGCAGTATTTT.

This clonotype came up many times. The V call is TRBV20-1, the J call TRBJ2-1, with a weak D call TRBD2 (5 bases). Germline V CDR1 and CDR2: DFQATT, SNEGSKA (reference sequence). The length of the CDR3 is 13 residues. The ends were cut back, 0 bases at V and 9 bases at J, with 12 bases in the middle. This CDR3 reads CSAREATRGEQFF. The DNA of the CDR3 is TGCAGTGCTAGAGAAGCGACCCGGGGTGAGCAGTTCTTC.

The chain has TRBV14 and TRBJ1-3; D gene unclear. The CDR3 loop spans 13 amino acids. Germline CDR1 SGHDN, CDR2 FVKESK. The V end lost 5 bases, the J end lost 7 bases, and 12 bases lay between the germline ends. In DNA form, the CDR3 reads TGTGCCAGCAGCTCAGGTCTGAGGAACACCATATATTTT. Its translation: CASSSGLRNTIYF.

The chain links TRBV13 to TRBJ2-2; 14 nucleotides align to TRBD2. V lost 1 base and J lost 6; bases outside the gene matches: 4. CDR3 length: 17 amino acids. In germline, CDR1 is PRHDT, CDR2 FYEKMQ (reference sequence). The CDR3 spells CASSLEGLAGEPGELFF. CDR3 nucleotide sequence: TGTGCCAGCAGCTTAGAGGGACTAGCGGGAGAACCCGGGGAGCTGTTTTTT.

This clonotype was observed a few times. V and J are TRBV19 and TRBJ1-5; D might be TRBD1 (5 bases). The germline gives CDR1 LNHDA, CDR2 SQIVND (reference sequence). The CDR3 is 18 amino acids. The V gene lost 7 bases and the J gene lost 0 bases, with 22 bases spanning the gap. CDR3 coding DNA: TGTGCCAGTAACAATCCTGGGCAGGGAAGCCTTAGCAATCAGCCCCAGCATTTT. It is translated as CASNNPGQGSLSNQPQHF.

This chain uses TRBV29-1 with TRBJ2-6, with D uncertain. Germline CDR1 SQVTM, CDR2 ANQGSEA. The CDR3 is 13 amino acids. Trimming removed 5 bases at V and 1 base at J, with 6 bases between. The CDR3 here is CSVPGSGANVLTF. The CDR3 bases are TGCAGCGTTCCCGGATCTGGGGCCAACGTCCTGACTTTC.

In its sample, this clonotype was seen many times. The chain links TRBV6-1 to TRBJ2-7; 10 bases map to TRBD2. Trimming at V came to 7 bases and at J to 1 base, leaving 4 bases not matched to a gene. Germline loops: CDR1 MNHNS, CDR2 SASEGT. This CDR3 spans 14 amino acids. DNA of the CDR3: TGTGCCAGCATTCGAGCGGGAGGGTCCTACGAGCAGTACTTC. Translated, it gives CASIRAGGSYEQYF.

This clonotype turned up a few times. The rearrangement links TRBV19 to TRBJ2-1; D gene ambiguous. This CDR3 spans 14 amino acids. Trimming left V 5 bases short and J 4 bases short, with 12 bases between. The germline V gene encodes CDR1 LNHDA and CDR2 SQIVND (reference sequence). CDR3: CASSLSADYNEQFF. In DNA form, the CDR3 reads TGTGCCAGTAGTCTGTCGGCAGATTACAATGAGCAGTTCTTC.

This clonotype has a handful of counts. In DNA form, the CDR3 reads TGTGCCAGCAGCTTAGGGGAGCGGCCCTACGAGCAGTACTTC. Translating gives CASSLGERPYEQYF. V gene TRBV7-9 combines with J gene TRBJ2-7, with D tentatively TRBD2 (5 bases). Trimming stripped 1 base from V and 2 bases from J, with 9 bases between. CDR1 and CDR2 from the germline V gene are SEHNR and FQNEAQ (reference sequence). This CDR3 comprises 14 residues.

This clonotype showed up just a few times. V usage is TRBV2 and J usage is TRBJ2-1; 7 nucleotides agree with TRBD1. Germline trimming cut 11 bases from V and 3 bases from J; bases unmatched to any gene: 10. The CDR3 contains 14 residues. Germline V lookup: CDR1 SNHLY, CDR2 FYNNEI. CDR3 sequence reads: CAGETGRNYNEQFF. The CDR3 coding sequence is TGTGCCGGCGAGACAGGGCGAAACTACAATGAGCAGTTCTTC.

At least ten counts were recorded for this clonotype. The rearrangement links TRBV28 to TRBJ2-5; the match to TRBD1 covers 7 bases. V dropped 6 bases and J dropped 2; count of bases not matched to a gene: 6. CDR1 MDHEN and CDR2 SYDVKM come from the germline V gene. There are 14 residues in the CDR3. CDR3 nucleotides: TGTGCCAGCAGCGAACGACAGGGTCAAGAGACCCAGTACTTC. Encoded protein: CASSERQGQETQYF.

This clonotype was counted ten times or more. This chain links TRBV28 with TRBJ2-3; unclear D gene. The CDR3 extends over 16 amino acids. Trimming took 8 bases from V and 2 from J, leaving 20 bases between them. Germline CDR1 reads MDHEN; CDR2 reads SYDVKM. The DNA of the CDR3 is TGTGCCAGCTATCGGGTGGGATTGTTAACCACAGATACGCAGTATTTT. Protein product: CASYRVGLLTTDTQYF.

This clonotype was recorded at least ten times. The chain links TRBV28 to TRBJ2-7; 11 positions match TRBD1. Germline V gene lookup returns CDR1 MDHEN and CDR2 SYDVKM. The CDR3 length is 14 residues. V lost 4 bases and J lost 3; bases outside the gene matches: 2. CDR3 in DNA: TGTGCCAGCAGTTACGGGACAGGGGGCTACGAGCAGTACTTC. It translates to CASSYGTGGYEQYF. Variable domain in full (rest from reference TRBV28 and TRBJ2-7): DVKVTQSSRYLVKRTGEKVFLECVQDMDHENMFWYRQDPGLGLRLIYFSYDVKMKEKGDIPEGYSVSREKKERFSLILESASTNQTSMYLCASSYGTGGYEQYFGPGTRLTVT.

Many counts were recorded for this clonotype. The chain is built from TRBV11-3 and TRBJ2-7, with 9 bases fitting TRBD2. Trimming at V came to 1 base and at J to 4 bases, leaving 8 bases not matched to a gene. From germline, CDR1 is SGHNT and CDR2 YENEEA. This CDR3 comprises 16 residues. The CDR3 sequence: CASSLGWTSAGYEQYF. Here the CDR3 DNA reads TGTGCCAGCAGCTTAGGTTGGACTAGCGCGGGATACGAGCAGTACTTC. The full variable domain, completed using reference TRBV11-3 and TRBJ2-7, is EAGVVQSPRYKIIEKKQPVAFWCNPISGHNTLYWYLQNLGQGPELLIRYENEEAVDDSQLPKDRFSAERLKGVDSTLKIQPAELGDSAVYLCASSLGWTSAGYEQYFGPGTRLTVT.

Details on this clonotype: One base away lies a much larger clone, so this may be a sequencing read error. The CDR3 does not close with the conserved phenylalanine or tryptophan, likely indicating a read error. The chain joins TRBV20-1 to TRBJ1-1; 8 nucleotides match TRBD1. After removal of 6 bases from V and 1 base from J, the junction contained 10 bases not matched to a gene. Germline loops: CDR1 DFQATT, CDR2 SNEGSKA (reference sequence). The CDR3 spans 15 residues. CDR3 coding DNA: TGCAGTGCAAAGAGGGCGGGGACAGGGAACACTGAAGCTTTCTTA. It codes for CSAKRAGTGNTEAFL.

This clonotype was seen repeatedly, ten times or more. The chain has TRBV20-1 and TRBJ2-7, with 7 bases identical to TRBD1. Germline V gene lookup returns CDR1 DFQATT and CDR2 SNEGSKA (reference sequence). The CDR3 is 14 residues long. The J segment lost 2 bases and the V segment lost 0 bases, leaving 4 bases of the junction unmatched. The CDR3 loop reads CSARDRDSPYEQYF. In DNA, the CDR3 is TGCAGTGCTAGAGATAGGGACAGTCCCTACGAGCAGTACTTC.

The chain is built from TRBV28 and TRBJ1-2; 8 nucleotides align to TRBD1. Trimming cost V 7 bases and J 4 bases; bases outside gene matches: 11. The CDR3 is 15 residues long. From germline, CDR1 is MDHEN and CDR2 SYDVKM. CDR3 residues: CASKRTGNIGYGYTF. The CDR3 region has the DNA TGTGCCAGCAAGCGGACAGGGAACATAGGCTATGGCTACACCTTC.

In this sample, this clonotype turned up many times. The CDR3 reads CATSSTPGQVHEQYF. The CDR3 DNA follows: TGTGCCACCAGCAGCACACCGGGACAGGTTCACGAGCAGTACTTC. The chain employs TRBV15 and TRBJ2-7; 8 nucleotides match TRBD1. This CDR3 is 15 amino acids long. Trimming took 3 bases from V and 5 from J; bases not matched to a gene: 9. Germline values: CDR1 LNHNV, CDR2 YYDKDF (reference sequence).

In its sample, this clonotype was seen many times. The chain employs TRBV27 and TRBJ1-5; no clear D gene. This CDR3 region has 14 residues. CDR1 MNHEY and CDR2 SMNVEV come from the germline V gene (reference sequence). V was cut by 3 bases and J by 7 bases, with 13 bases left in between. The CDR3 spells CASSLVGGYQPQHF. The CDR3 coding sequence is TGTGCCAGCAGTTTGGTTGGCGGTTACCAGCCCCAGCATTTT.

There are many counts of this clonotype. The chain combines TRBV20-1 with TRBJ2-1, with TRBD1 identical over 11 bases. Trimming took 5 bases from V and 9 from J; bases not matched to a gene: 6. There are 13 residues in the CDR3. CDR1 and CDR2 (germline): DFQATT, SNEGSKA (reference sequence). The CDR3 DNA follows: TGCAGTGCTCCGGACAGGGGGCTAGGTGAGCAGTTCTTC. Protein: CSAPDRGLGEQFF.

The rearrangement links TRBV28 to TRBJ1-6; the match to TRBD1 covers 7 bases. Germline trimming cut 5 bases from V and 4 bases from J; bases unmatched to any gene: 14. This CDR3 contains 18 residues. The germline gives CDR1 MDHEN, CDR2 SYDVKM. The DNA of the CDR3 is TGTGCCAGCAGTCACCCGAGACAGGGAACTCCTTATAATTCACCCCTCCACTTT. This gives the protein CASSHPRQGTPYNSPLHF. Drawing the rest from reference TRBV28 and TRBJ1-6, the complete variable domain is DVKVTQSSRYLVKRTGEKVFLECVQDMDHENMFWYRQDPGLGLRLIYFSYDVKMKEKGDIPEGYSVSREKKERFSLILESASTNQTSMYLCASSHPRQGTPYNSPLHFGNGTRLTVT.

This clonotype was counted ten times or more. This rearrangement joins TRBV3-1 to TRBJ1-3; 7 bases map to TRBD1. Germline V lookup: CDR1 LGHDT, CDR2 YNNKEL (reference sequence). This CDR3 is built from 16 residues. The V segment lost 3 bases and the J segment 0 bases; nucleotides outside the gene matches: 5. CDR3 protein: CASSHKWDSSGNTIYF. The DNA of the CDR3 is TGTGCCAGCAGCCACAAGTGGGACAGCTCTGGAAACACCATATATTTT.